One T cell receptor beta chain is described in this entry. Its antigen is as yet unknown. This sample was taken from a study of shared clonotypes between healthy human individuals. Study outcomes and limitations: In general, naive subsets displayed greater estimated richness than memory subsets did.

TCRdb's copy holds only in-frame clones and misses some; the assay was immunoSEQ multiplex PCR. The sample holds approximately 2.5 million clones, approximately 94% seen once. With 3 bases clipped from V and 5 bases from J, the junction kept 8 bases outside the gene matches. CDR3 length: 16 residues. Germline V CDR1 and CDR2: MNHNS, SASEGT. The sequenced material came from naive CD4+ T cells from PBMCs. As to subset: CD45RA+ positively selected. The clonotype originates from a man younger than 30 in good health. Some clones in this sample may be carry-over from other donors' samples. The chain has TRBV6-1 and TRBJ2-4; TRBD1 aligns across 9 bases. CDR3 residues: CASSERGQGYQNIQYF. In DNA, the CDR3 is TGTGCCAGCAGTGAGAGGGGACAGGGATACCAAAACATTCAGTACTTC.